These 32 T cell receptor beta chains originate from one sample sequenced in a study of sequential checkpoint blockade in melanoma. The method was immunoSEQ multiplex PCR; TCRdb's version includes in-frame clones alone and lacks a portion of them. The sample lists 15,000 to 20,000 clones, roughly 69% occurring once. Indicated treatment: randomized to nivolumab then ipilimumab (arm A) or the reverse (arm B). Sequencing was performed on CD8+ T cells sorted from blood (inferred from file names), taken from a patient given nivolumab and ipilimumab in sequence. Receptor source: a human donor with melanoma.

The chain carries TRBV9 and TRBJ2-3, with D possibly TRBD1 on 5 matching bases. From germline, CDR1 is SGDLS and CDR2 YYNGEE. This CDR3 is 16 amino acids long. Between the trimmed V and J ends, which lost 5 bases and 1 base, there was a span of 17 bases. CDR3 region: CASSAAQGVGTDTQYF. The CDR3 coding sequence is TGTGCCAGCAGTGCTGCCCAGGGCGTCGGCACAGATACGCAGTATTTT. The full variable domain, rest sourced from reference TRBV9 and TRBJ2-3, is DSGVTQTPKHLITATGQRVTLRCSPRSGDLSVYWYQQSLDQGLQFLIQYYNGEERAKGNILERFSAQQFPDLHSELNLSSLELGDSALYFCASSAAQGVGTDTQYFGPGTRLTVL.

V usage is TRBV4-3 and J usage is TRBJ2-7, with a possible D match to TRBD2 (6 bases). V was cut by 2 bases and J by 7 bases, with 15 bases left in between. The CDR3 extends over 14 amino acids. From germline, CDR1 is LGHNA and CDR2 YSLEER. CDR3 amino acids: CASSQLRGGIEQYF. The CDR3 DNA sequence: TGCGCCAGCAGCCAACTCCGCGGAGGGATTGAGCAGTACTTC.

This clone was seen a handful of times. The rearrangement links TRBV4-1 to TRBJ1-1; 7 bases line up with TRBD1. V lost 8 bases to trimming and J lost 1 base; unmatched junction nucleotides: 10. Germline CDR1 MGHRA, CDR2 YSYEKL. The CDR3 is made up of 15 amino acids. The CDR3 DNA sequence: TGCGCCAGCCGACCCCCGGGACAGCCGAACACTGAAGCTTTCTTT. This sequence encodes CASRPPGQPNTEAFF.

The chain uses TRBV14 and TRBJ2-3, with D uncertain. Trimming left V 1 base short and J 4 bases short, with 9 bases between. CDR1 and CDR2 from the germline V gene are SGHDN and FVKESK. The CDR3 has 14 residues. The DNA of the CDR3 is TGTGCCAGCAGCCAAGTGGCAGCGCCAGATACGCAGTATTTT. It translates to CASSQVAAPDTQYF.

CDR3 sequence reads: CASSLGASGGADTQYF. In DNA form, the CDR3 reads TGTGCCAGCAGCTTGGGGGCTAGCGGGGGGGCAGATACGCAGTATTTT. The chain joins TRBV5-6 to TRBJ2-3; 12 bases are a match to TRBD2. V lost 0 bases, J lost 4 bases, and 3 bases stayed unmatched. Germline CDR1 is SGHDT and CDR2 is YYEEEE. This CDR3 is 16 amino acids long.

The gene calls are TRBV6-1 and TRBJ1-5, with D possibly being TRBD1 (6 bases). V lost 3 bases to trimming and J lost 0 bases, with 12 bases between them. The CDR3 is 16 amino acids. The V gene's germline CDR1 is MNHNS and CDR2 SASEGT. In DNA form, the CDR3 reads TGTGCCAGCAGTGATCCGACAGGCTATAGCAATCAGCCCCAGCATTTT. Translated: CASSDPTGYSNQPQHF.

The chain is built from TRBV13 and TRBJ2-7; TRBD1 is a possible D gene (6 bases). Germline CDR1 and CDR2: PRHDT and FYEKMQ (reference sequence). The V end lost 2 bases, the J end lost 5 bases, and 10 bases lay between the germline ends. The CDR3 length is 13 residues. In nucleotides, the CDR3 is TGTGCCAGCAGCTTACAGGGGATAGACGAGCAGTACTTC. This translates into CASSLQGIDEQYF.

V usage is TRBV19 and J usage is TRBJ1-2; 12 bases agree with TRBD1. CDR1 is LNHDA, CDR2 SQIVND, per germline (reference sequence). V lost 0 bases and J lost 6; bases outside the gene matches: 8. CDR3 length: 17 amino acids. Here the CDR3 reads CASSIDPGQGAINGYTF. DNA of the CDR3: TGTGCCAGTAGTATAGACCCGGGACAGGGGGCCATCAATGGCTACACCTTC.

The chain links TRBV6-6 to TRBJ2-7; TRBD2 might be the D (5 bases). Germline V gene lookup returns CDR1 MNHNY and CDR2 SVGAGI (reference sequence). The V end was cut by 5 bases, the J end by 3 bases, with 11 bases between. This CDR3 comprises 13 residues. This CDR3 reads CASSDTGIYEQYF. The CDR3, as DNA: TGTGCCAGCAGTGATACGGGGATCTACGAGCAGTACTTC.

The chain has TRBV4-2 and TRBJ1-5, with 8 bases fitting TRBD1. The V and J ends lost 3 bases and 5 bases, in that order; junction bases with no gene match: 6. The germline V gene has CDR1 LGHNA and CDR2 YNFKEQ. The CDR3 covers 15 residues. CDR3 protein: CASSHEDRGHQPQHF. DNA of the CDR3: TGTGCCAGCAGCCACGAAGACAGGGGACATCAGCCCCAGCATTTT.

The V and J genes are TRBV19 and TRBJ2-7; D gene ambiguous. The ends were cut back, 7 bases at V and 3 bases at J, with 13 bases in the middle. CDR1 and CDR2 from the germline V gene are LNHDA and SQIVND (reference sequence). This CDR3 comprises 13 residues. CDR3 in DNA: TGTGCCAGTAAGAGCGATCTCCACTACGAGCAGTACTTC. Its translation: CASKSDLHYEQYF.

This clone has just a few counts. The chain uses TRBV7-9 and TRBJ1-1; 8 nucleotides line up with TRBD1. The germline V gene encodes CDR1 SEHNR and CDR2 FQNEAQ (reference sequence). V shed 3 bases, J shed 0 bases, and the junction held 3 bases outside the gene matches. This CDR3 has 15 residues. CDR3 DNA: TGTGCCAGCAGCTTCTCAGGGGGCATGAACACTGAAGCTTTCTTT. It yields the protein CASSFSGGMNTEAFF.

The chain couples TRBV2 to TRBJ2-4, with a weak D call TRBD2 (7 bases). V was shortened by 4 bases and J by 6 bases, with 16 bases between the two germline ends. CDR1 and CDR2 (germline): SNHLY, FYNNEI. This CDR3 contains 15 residues. CDR3 loop: CASSVDGGRGNIQYF. As DNA, the CDR3 is TGTGCCAGCAGTGTAGACGGGGGGCGGGGAAACATTCAGTACTTC.

The chain employs TRBV7-2 and TRBJ2-1; TRBD1 matches at 7 bases. The CDR3 extends over 14 amino acids. The ends lost 5 bases at V and 10 bases at J; junction bases unmatched: 11. Germline lookup yields CDR1 SGHTA and CDR2 FQGNSA. CDR3 sequence reads: CASSTSTGLREQFF. The CDR3 region has the DNA TGTGCCAGCAGCACATCGACAGGGTTGAGGGAGCAGTTCTTC.

The gene calls are TRBV4-3 and TRBJ2-3; 7 bases fit TRBD2. Per the germline V gene, CDR1 is LGHNA and CDR2 is YSLEER. The CDR3 spans 15 residues. The V gene end was trimmed by 7 bases and the J gene end by 5 bases; junction bases not matched to a gene: 12. This chain's CDR3 is CASTLRRERVDTQYF. The CDR3 DNA is TGCGCCAGCACCCTTCGGCGGGAGAGGGTAGATACGCAGTATTTT.

The J gene is TRBJ1-2, the V gene TRBV28, with 7 bases identical to TRBD1. Germline loops: CDR1 MDHEN, CDR2 SYDVKM. V gave up 2 bases and J gave up 0 bases; unmatched junction bases: 12. This CDR3 comprises 18 residues. The CDR3 DNA follows: TGTGCCAGCAGTTTAGGGGGAAGCCACAGGGGTGCTAACTATGGCTACACCTTC. As protein: CASSLGGSHRGANYGYTF.

This clone was found once. The J gene is TRBJ2-3, the V gene TRBV4-1; the D is unclear. Germline assignment: CDR1 MGHRA and CDR2 YSYEKL. The CDR3 runs 12 residues. V was shortened by 1 base and J by 6 bases, with 5 bases between the two germline ends. The CDR3: CASSQASDTQYF. The DNA of the CDR3 is TGCGCCAGCAGCCAAGCCTCGGATACGCAGTATTTT.

The V call is TRBV28, the J call TRBJ1-5, with TRBD1 matching 10 bases. Germline CDR1 reads MDHEN; CDR2 reads SYDVKM. The CDR3 consists of 18 residues. Unmatched junction bases numbered 15, after V lost 5 bases and J lost 5 bases. The CDR3 sequence is CASSDRGRSGPGDQPQHF. In DNA form, the CDR3 reads TGTGCCAGCAGTGACAGGGGGCGCTCGGGGCCTGGTGATCAGCCCCAGCATTTT.

J is TRBJ1-5 and V is TRBV28; possibly TRBD1 for D (6 bases). CDR1 and CDR2 (germline): MDHEN, SYDVKM. The CDR3 has 17 amino acids. Trimming removed 6 bases from V and 0 bases from J, with 18 bases in between. The CDR3 spells CASSIVSGAYSNQPQHF. Here the CDR3 DNA reads TGTGCCAGCAGCATAGTTTCAGGGGCGTATAGCAATCAGCCCCAGCATTTT.

This clone occurred once. This sequence joins TRBV7-9 and TRBJ2-1; TRBD1 aligns across 9 bases. The germline CDR1 and CDR2 sequences are SEHNR and FQNEAQ (reference sequence). V was pared by 5 bases and J by 3 bases, with 5 bases of the junction left unmatched. The CDR3 length is 15 residues. The CDR3 spells CASSLTGGVYNEQFF. The CDR3 DNA reads TGTGCCAGCAGCCTTACAGGGGGCGTCTACAATGAGCAGTTCTTC.

The genes are TRBV28 and TRBJ2-6, with 9 bases identical to TRBD1. Germline assignment: CDR1 MDHEN and CDR2 SYDVKM. The V gene end was trimmed by 2 bases and the J gene end by 3 bases; junction bases not matched to a gene: 2. CDR3 length: 16 residues. The CDR3 spells CASSLGDRDGANVLTF. The DNA of the CDR3 is TGTGCCAGCAGTTTAGGGGACAGGGATGGGGCCAACGTCCTGACTTTC.

J is TRBJ2-7 and V is TRBV27, with no clear D. CDR3 length: 16 residues. Germline V CDR1 and CDR2: MNHEY, SMNVEV (reference sequence). V was trimmed by 3 bases and J by 1 base, leaving 16 bases between them. The CDR3 DNA follows: TGTGCCAGCAGTTTTAATCCAGGCGTTCTTTCCTACGAGCAGTACTTC. It translates to CASSFNPGVLSYEQYF.

The rearrangement joins TRBV29-1 to TRBJ2-7, with D unresolved. This CDR3 spans 11 amino acids. CDR1 is SQVTM, CDR2 ANQGSEA, per germline. V was pared by 3 bases and J by 0 bases, with 3 bases between. The CDR3: CSVDSSYEQYF. In DNA, the CDR3 is TGCAGCGTTGATAGCTCCTACGAGCAGTACTTC.

This clone has a handful of counts. The chain couples TRBV13 to TRBJ1-1, with D tentatively TRBD1 (6 bases). Trimming stripped 4 bases from V and 5 bases from J, with 14 bases between. CDR3 size: 14 residues. Per the germline V gene, CDR1 is PRHDT and CDR2 is FYEKMQ (reference sequence). The CDR3, as DNA: TGTGCCAGCAGCTCCTACAGGGTTAGGACTGAAGCTTTCTTT. It yields the protein CASSSYRVRTEAFF.

This chain connects TRBV6-5 to TRBJ2-7, with 11 bases fitting TRBD2. The CDR3 spans 14 residues. Trimming cost V 5 bases and J 4 bases; bases outside gene matches: 4. Germline assignment: CDR1 MNHEY and CDR2 SVGAGI. CDR3 coding DNA: TGTGCCAGCAGTCCGGGACTAGCGGAGTACGAGCAGTACTTC. It yields the protein CASSPGLAEYEQYF.

This clone has only a few counts. The chain couples TRBV10-3 to TRBJ2-7; 8 nucleotides agree with TRBD1. Losses at the gene ends were 6 bases for V and 2 bases for J; bases not matched to a gene: 6. This CDR3 region has 14 residues. Germline V lookup: CDR1 ENHRY, CDR2 SYGVKD. The CDR3 DNA follows: TGTGCCATCAGGGCACAGGGGGACCCCTACGAGCAGTACTTC. Translated, it gives CAIRAQGDPYEQYF.

The rearrangement joins TRBV9 to TRBJ1-1; the D is unclear. The CDR3 length is 14 residues. V was trimmed by 2 bases and J by 4 bases, leaving 12 bases between them. Germline assignment: CDR1 SGDLS and CDR2 YYNGEE. DNA for the CDR3: TGTGCCAGCAGCGTTAACGGGGAGGGCACTGAAGCTTTCTTT. It yields the protein CASSVNGEGTEAFF.

This chain uses TRBV30 with TRBJ2-7; D is possibly TRBD2 (5 bases). Germline loops: CDR1 GTSNPN, CDR2 SVGIG (reference sequence). The CDR3 has 13 amino acids. Deletions cut 3 bases from V and 0 bases from J, with 9 bases between. CDR3 coding DNA: TGTGCCTGGAGCGGACTGGGCTCCTACGAGCAGTACTTC. This encodes CAWSGLGSYEQYF.

This sequence joins TRBV14 and TRBJ2-2, with TRBD1 matching over 8 bases. The V gene end was trimmed by 1 base and the J gene end by 3 bases; junction bases not matched to a gene: 4. CDR1 and CDR2 from the germline V gene are SGHDN and FVKESK. CDR3 size: 16 residues. CDR3 in amino acids: CASSQGAGGYTGELFF. CDR3 bases: TGTGCCAGCAGCCAAGGCGCAGGGGGCTACACCGGGGAGCTGTTTTTT.

The J gene is TRBJ2-1, the V gene TRBV4-3; weak D call: TRBD1 (7 bases). The CDR3 consists of 18 residues. Germline values: CDR1 LGHNA, CDR2 YSLEER. V lost 0 bases and J 3 bases, leaving 18 bases between the germline ends. This CDR3 reads CASSQEEGAGNRYNEQFF. The CDR3 region has the DNA TGCGCCAGCAGCCAAGAAGAGGGGGCGGGAAATCGCTACAATGAGCAGTTCTTC.

This clone was found a few times. V usage is TRBV19 and J usage is TRBJ2-3, with 12 bases identical to TRBD2. This CDR3 has 18 amino acids. Germline trimming cut 6 bases from V and 3 bases from J; bases unmatched to any gene: 13. Germline-derived CDR1 and CDR2 are LNHDA and SQIVND (reference sequence). The CDR3 loop reads CASSILAGGRGYTDTQYF. DNA of the CDR3: TGTGCCAGTAGCATCCTAGCGGGGGGGAGGGGATATACAGATACGCAGTATTTT.

The CDR3 region is CASSFSPGGRTPKNIQYF. DNA for the CDR3: TGTGCCAGCAGCTTTTCCCCCGGTGGGAGGACCCCCAAAAACATTCAGTACTTC. This chain links TRBV7-9 with TRBJ2-4, with D possibly being TRBD2 (6 bases). CDR1 and CDR2 from the germline V gene are SEHNR and FQNEAQ (reference sequence). The germline V and J ends were trimmed by 3 bases and 2 bases, with 20 bases remaining between them. The CDR3 runs to 18 residues. Together with reference TRBV7-9 and TRBJ2-4, the CDR3 gives the full variable domain: DTGVSQNPRHKITKRGQNVTFRCDPISEHNRLYWYRQTLGQGPEFLTYFQNEAQLEKSRLLSDRFSAERPKGSFSTLEIQRTEQGDSAMYLCASSFSPGGRTPKNIQYFGAGTRLSVL.